These 2 T cell receptor beta chains share one sample of origin, sequenced in a study of cytomegalovirus exposure and HLA in healthy donors. The primer mix had 60 Vbeta and 13 Jbeta primers. Generated by immunoSEQ multiplex PCR, the TCRdb table keeps only in-frame clones and is missing some. The table lists about 210,000 clones, 80% to 90% of them singletons. The sequencing sample was made of PBMCs. The receptors derive from a man aged 40-55 years in good health and CMV-seropositive.

The V and J genes are TRBV4-2 and TRBJ2-3; D is unclear. V lost 0 bases to trimming and J lost 1 base, with 5 bases between them. Germline CDR1 and CDR2: LGHNA and YNFKEQ. CDR3 size: 14 residues. DNA of the CDR3: TGTGCCAGCAGCCAAGAAGAGGGCACAGATACGCAGTATTTT. It specifies CASSQEEGTDTQYF.

The CDR3 coding sequence is TGCGCCAGCAGCTTGGTGGCAGGGTCGACCTACGAGCAGTACTTC. This translates into CASSLVAGSTYEQYF. The rearrangement uses TRBV5-1 and TRBJ2-7; possibly TRBD1 for D (5 bases). CDR3 length: 15 amino acids. V gave up 0 bases and J gave up 2 bases, with 12 bases separating them. Germline V lookup: CDR1 SGHRS, CDR2 YFSETQ. The full variable domain, with the rest looked up from reference TRBV5-1 and TRBJ2-7, is KAGVTQTPRYLIKTRGQQVTLSCSPISGHRSVSWYQQTPGQGLQFLFEYFSETQRNKGNFPGRFSGRQFSNSRSEMNVSTLELGDSALYLCASSLVAGSTYEQYFGPGTRLTVT.